This T cell receptor beta chain was recorded in a study of blood T cell repertoires in COVID-19. Libraries were prepared by immunoSEQ multiplex PCR; TCRdb keeps only in-frame clonotypes and omits some of them. Found here are around 300,000 clones, 90% of them singletons; the top ten hold 4% to 5.5%. J was trimmed by 4 bases and V by 5 bases; bases with no gene match: 5. The CDR3 is 14 amino acids. The germline V gene encodes CDR1 MNHEY and CDR2 SVGAGI. The sample was PBMCs or T cells enriched from blood (not recorded which). This TCR was sampled from a woman aged 18 to 35 with acute COVID-19. This rearrangement joins TRBV6-5 to TRBJ1-5; 7 nucleotides line up with TRBD1. The DNA for the CDR3 is TGTGCCAGCAGTCCACAGGGGCGAAATCAGCCCCAGCATTTT. Amino acid sequence: CASSPQGRNQPQHF.